A single sample is the source of the 32 T cell receptor beta chains below, sequenced in a study of neurological immune-mediated disorders. Via MiXCR, TCRdb re-called the 5' RACE reads, giving one row per CDR3 protein. The data hold around 48,000 distinct CDR3 sequences, with under 13% observed a single time. Sequenced: PBMCs. The source is a woman aged 40 to 50 with HTLV-1-associated myelopathy (HAM/TSP).

This clonotype was observed at least ten times. As DNA, the CDR3 is TGTGCCAGCAGCTTGACCACTGAGCAGTTCTTC. Translating it yields CASSLTTEQFF. The chain combines TRBV7-2 with TRBJ2-1; D is ambiguous. The CDR3 runs to 11 residues. The germline V gene encodes CDR1 SGHTA and CDR2 FQGNSA. V was shortened by 3 bases and J by 9 bases, with 6 bases between the two germline ends.

This clonotype has a count of ten or more. The chain has TRBV7-2 and TRBJ2-5; D not resolved. The CDR3 loop spans 11 amino acids. In germline, CDR1 is SGHTA, CDR2 FQGNSA. V was shortened by 5 bases and J by 5 bases, with 6 bases between the two germline ends. The DNA for the CDR3 is TGTGCCAGCAGCCCCTCGGAGACCCAGTACTTC. Its translation: CASSPSETQYF.

The sample holds many counts of this clonotype. The gene calls are TRBV5-1 and TRBJ2-6, with D tentatively TRBD1 (6 bases). Looked up from germline, CDR1 is SGHRS and CDR2 is YFSETQ. The CDR3 sequence is 17 residues long. Trimming removed 5 bases from V and 0 bases from J, with 15 bases in between. CDR3 in amino acids: CASSLGQSLSGANVLTF. The CDR3 region has the DNA TGCGCCAGCAGTTTAGGACAGTCCCTCTCTGGGGCCAACGTCCTGACTTTC.

This clonotype was detected many times. The CDR3 sequence: CASSLTPPGQGPNTGELFF. The CDR3 DNA follows: TGCGCCAGCAGCTTAACCCCCCCCGGACAGGGTCCGAACACCGGGGAGCTGTTTTTT. The chain employs TRBV5-1 and TRBJ2-2; 8 bases are shared with TRBD1. CDR3 length: 19 amino acids. With V trimmed by 2 bases and J by 0 bases, 12 bases remained unmatched. Germline lookup yields CDR1 SGHRS and CDR2 YFSETQ.

This clonotype was picked up many times. The chain couples TRBV29-1 to TRBJ1-1; D is undetermined. CDR1 is SQVTM and CDR2 is ANQGSEA in the germline V gene. CDR3 length: 13 amino acids. Trimming pared 4 bases from V and 2 bases from J, leaving 11 bases between. CDR3 loop: CSVGHPGNTEAFF. CDR3 in DNA: TGCAGCGTTGGTCATCCAGGAAACACTGAAGCTTTCTTT.

The sample holds many counts of this clonotype. The chain recombines TRBV7-8 with TRBJ2-1; D call uncertain. The CDR3 is 12 residues long. Germline loops: CDR1 SGHVS, CDR2 FQNEAQ. V was clipped by 5 bases and J by 7 bases, with 9 bases between them. The CDR3 protein is CASSDLGNEQFF. The CDR3 DNA reads as TGTGCCAGCAGCGATCTGGGGAATGAGCAGTTCTTC.

About this clonotype: With a much larger clone just one base away, this may be a read error. This chain connects TRBV4-1 to TRBJ1-1; D is ambiguous. V was clipped by 0 bases and J by 1 base, with 12 bases between them. In germline, CDR1 is MGHRA, CDR2 YSYEKL. This CDR3 has 16 amino acids. CDR3 region: CASSQEVVAGNTEAFF. As DNA, the CDR3 is TGCGCCAGCAGCCAAGAGGTTGTGGCTGGGAACACTGAAGCTTTCTTT.

The chain links TRBV7-2 to TRBJ2-3; D may be TRBD1 or TRBD2 (7 bases each). The CDR3 spans 17 residues. CDR1 is SGHTA, CDR2 FQGNSA, per germline. V was trimmed by 4 bases and J by 4 bases, leaving 21 bases between them. CDR3 in DNA: TGTGCCAGCAGCTCCCCAGCAGGGGGGGGGAGGGCAGATACGCAGTATTTT. This translates into CASSSPAGGGRADTQYF.

Concerning this clonotype: A much larger clone differs from this one at a single base, so this may be a read error. The V and J genes are TRBV12-3 or TRBV12-4 and TRBJ2-5, with a possible D match to TRBD2 (6 bases). The CDR3 loop spans 14 amino acids. For the CDR3, the DNA is TGTGCCAGCACTTTAGGCGGGGTCCAAGAGACCCAGTACTTC. This encodes CASTLGGVQETQYF.

Many counts were recorded for this clonotype. The junction shows a germline mismatch at one end, possibly a read error. The chain recombines TRBV29-1 with TRBJ2-7; the D gene is possibly TRBD2 (5 bases). The CDR3 length is 14 residues. CDR1 SQVTM and CDR2 ANQGSEA come from the germline V gene. Here the CDR3 reads CSFEDGRGARKQYF. The CDR3 region has the DNA TGCAGCTTTGAAGACGGACGGGGTGCTAGGAAGCAGTACTTC.

This clonotype was recorded at least ten times. The chain carries TRBV11-2 and TRBJ2-4; D remains ambiguous. Germline V CDR1 and CDR2: SGHAT, FQNNGV. This CDR3 region has 14 residues. The germline V and J ends were trimmed by 5 bases and 0 bases, with 8 bases remaining between them. The CDR3 bases are TGTGCCAGCAGCCCGGTGGAAGCCAAAAACATTCAGTACTTC. This encodes CASSPVEAKNIQYF.

This clonotype was counted many times. This sequence joins TRBV20-1 and TRBJ1-1; weak D call: TRBD1 (5 bases). The CDR3 is 14 residues long. V was clipped by 1 base and J by 1 base, with 10 bases between them. The germline CDR1 and CDR2 sequences are DFQATT and SNEGSKA (reference sequence). CDR3 DNA sequence: TGCAGTGCTAGAGCCGGGACGGAGAACACTGAAGCTTTCTTT. Amino acid sequence: CSARAGTENTEAFF.

This clonotype has a count of ten or more. V and J are TRBV27 and TRBJ1-5, with unresolved D. V lost 2 bases to trimming and J lost 0 bases, with 8 bases between them. This CDR3 has 15 residues. Per the germline V gene, CDR1 is MNHEY and CDR2 is SMNVEV (reference sequence). CDR3 region: CASSLRRYSNQPQHF. Written as DNA, the CDR3 is TGTGCCAGCAGTTTAAGACGGTATAGCAATCAGCCCCAGCATTTT.

This clonotype was detected only a few times. This sequence joins TRBV5-8 and TRBJ2-7; 9 nucleotides match TRBD1. After removal of 4 bases from V and 3 bases from J, the junction contained 8 bases not matched to a gene. The CDR3 covers 15 residues. The V gene's germline CDR1 is SGHTS and CDR2 YDEGEE. For the CDR3, the DNA is TGTGCCAGCAGCCGTTATGGGACAGGGAACTACGAGCAGTACTTC. Residues: CASSRYGTGNYEQYF.

The chain is built from TRBV19 and TRBJ1-5; D is uncertain. V dropped 7 bases and J dropped 0 bases, with 13 bases sitting between them. The CDR3 runs to 15 residues. The germline CDR1 and CDR2 sequences are LNHDA and SQIVND (reference sequence). CDR3: CASNPKVVSNQPQHF. The CDR3 DNA is TGTGCCAGTAACCCAAAGGTGGTTAGCAATCAGCCCCAGCATTTT.

This clonotype was observed at least ten times. The V gene is TRBV9, the J gene TRBJ1-2; 8 bases align to TRBD1. V dropped 3 bases and J dropped 7; count of bases not matched to a gene: 2. This CDR3 region has 12 residues. Per germline, CDR1 SGDLS and CDR2 YYNGEE. CDR3 sequence reads: CASSATGVGYTF. The CDR3 DNA reads TGTGCCAGCAGCGCGACAGGGGTTGGCTACACCTTC.

This clonotype was detected many times. The chain uses TRBV20-1 and TRBJ2-1; D not resolved. Germline values: CDR1 DFQATT, CDR2 SNEGSKA (reference sequence). The V end lost 5 bases, the J end lost 7 bases, and 9 bases lay between the germline ends. The CDR3 runs to 11 residues. CDR3 bases: TGCAGTGCTTGGGCTGGAAATGAGCAGTTCTTC. Residues: CSAWAGNEQFF.

This clonotype has ten or more counts. The V call is TRBV28, the J call TRBJ2-7; D unclear. CDR1 MDHEN and CDR2 SYDVKM come from the germline V gene. The germline V and J ends were trimmed by 2 bases and 3 bases, with 5 bases remaining between them. The CDR3 spans 12 residues. CDR3 loop: CASSLVDYEQYF. The CDR3 bases are TGTGCCAGCAGTTTAGTTGACTACGAGCAGTACTTC.

This clonotype has ten or more counts. The chain employs TRBV14 and TRBJ2-1, with TRBD2 identical over 8 bases. Looked up from germline, CDR1 is SGHDN and CDR2 is FVKESK. This CDR3 region has 14 residues. Germline trimming cut 5 bases from V and 8 bases from J; bases unmatched to any gene: 8. This chain's CDR3 is CASSLGTSRDEQFF. For the CDR3, the DNA is TGTGCCAGCAGCTTAGGGACTAGTCGCGATGAGCAGTTCTTC.

This clonotype was detected ten times or more. The chain couples TRBV12-3 or TRBV12-4 to TRBJ1-1; no definite D call. The germline V and J ends were trimmed by 4 bases and 5 bases, with 17 bases remaining between them. CDR3 length equals 15 residues. The CDR3 coding sequence is TGTGCCAGCAGTTCCCAATTTCGACGAAGTACTGAAGCTTTCTTT. Its translation is CASSSQFRRSTEAFF.

This clonotype was picked up many times. This chain uses TRBV20-1 with TRBJ1-1, with a possible D match to TRBD1 (6 bases). V was cut by 6 bases and J by 4 bases, with 15 bases left in between. The CDR3 contains 13 residues. Germline values: CDR1 DFQATT, CDR2 SNEGSKA (reference sequence). For the CDR3, the DNA is TGCAGTGCCAGGAGTAGGGGGGGCACTGAAGCTTTCTTT. Translation: CSARSRGGTEAFF.

The chain couples TRBV7-3 to TRBJ2-1, with 11 bases matching TRBD2. In germline, CDR1 is SGHTA, CDR2 FQGTGA. The ends lost 0 bases at V and 8 bases at J; junction bases unmatched: 3. The CDR3 contains 15 residues. CDR3 DNA: TGTGCCAGCAGCTTAACTAGCGGGGGGGCCTATGAGCAGTTCTTC. Its translation is CASSLTSGGAYEQFF.

The gene calls are TRBV20-1 and TRBJ2-3, with D tentatively TRBD1 or TRBD2 (6 bases each). The CDR3 extends over 15 amino acids. V was clipped by 4 bases and J by 4 bases, with 18 bases between them. Germline lookup yields CDR1 DFQATT and CDR2 SNEGSKA (reference sequence). Here the CDR3 reads CSAKDLGGRSDTQYF. CDR3 DNA sequence: TGCAGTGCTAAAGATCTAGGGGGGAGGTCAGATACGCAGTATTTT.

This clonotype was counted at least ten times. The chain carries TRBV11-2 and TRBJ2-7, with D uncertain. This CDR3 is 16 amino acids long. Per germline, CDR1 SGHAT and CDR2 FQNNGV. Deletions cut 4 bases from V and 4 bases from J, with 20 bases between. CDR3 bases: TGTGCCAGCAGCTCCATCATGTTGAGTTCCGAATACGAGCAGTACTTC. Residues: CASSSIMLSSEYEQYF.

This clonotype was seen repeatedly, ten times or more. V gene TRBV11-2 combines with J gene TRBJ2-6; TRBD2 agrees at 10 bases. Germline values: CDR1 SGHAT, CDR2 FQNNGV. The CDR3 contains 20 residues. Trimming took 0 bases from V and 2 from J; bases not matched to a gene: 10. CDR3 region: CASSLDPPGAGGPGANVLTF. The DNA of the CDR3 is TGTGCCAGCAGCTTAGACCCCCCCGGAGCGGGGGGGCCTGGGGCCAACGTCCTGACTTTC.

This clonotype was observed at least ten times. The chain combines TRBV5-1 with TRBJ2-2; D tentatively fits TRBD1 or TRBD2 (5 bases each). This CDR3 has 16 residues. The germline V gene encodes CDR1 SGHRS and CDR2 YFSETQ. V was cut by 4 bases and J by 0 bases, with 13 bases left in between. The chain's CDR3 is CASSPRGRANTGELFF. In DNA form, the CDR3 reads TGCGCCAGCAGCCCCCGGGGCAGGGCGAACACCGGGGAGCTGTTTTTT.

This clonotype was counted ten times or more. The V call is TRBV5-1, the J call TRBJ2-5; 11 nucleotides line up with TRBD2. This CDR3 is built from 16 residues. Germline V lookup: CDR1 SGHRS, CDR2 YFSETQ. The J segment lost 2 bases and the V segment lost 4 bases, leaving 7 bases of the junction unmatched. The CDR3 DNA is TGCGCCAGCAGCGTAAGACTAGCGGGGTATCAAGAGACCCAGTACTTC. Protein product: CASSVRLAGYQETQYF. Complete variable domain (other parts from reference TRBV5-1 and TRBJ2-5): KAGVTQTPRYLIKTRGQQVTLSCSPISGHRSVSWYQQTPGQGLQFLFEYFSETQRNKGNFPGRFSGRQFSNSRSEMNVSTLELGDSALYLCASSVRLAGYQETQYFGPGTRLLVL.

This clonotype was recorded at least ten times. This rearrangement joins TRBV6-2 or TRBV6-3 to TRBJ2-7, with 7 bases fitting TRBD2. The germline CDR1 and CDR2 sequences are MNHEY and SVGEGT. The CDR3 has 14 amino acids. The ends lost 5 bases at V and 4 bases at J; junction bases unmatched: 8. The CDR3 DNA reads TGTGCCAGCAGTGAGACTAGCATATTGTACGAGCAGTACTTC. Translated: CASSETSILYEQYF.

This clonotype has at least ten counts. This rearrangement joins TRBV4-1 to TRBJ2-1, with unresolved D. V was pared by 1 base and J by 9 bases, with 7 bases between. This CDR3 contains 12 residues. Germline CDR1 and CDR2: MGHRA and YSYEKL. The CDR3 bases are TGCGCCAGCAGCCAAGTGTTCGGTGAGCAGTTCTTC. It encodes CASSQVFGEQFF.

The chain links TRBV5-1 to TRBJ1-1; 9 bases agree with TRBD1. The germline CDR1 and CDR2 sequences are SGHRS and YFSETQ. This CDR3 is 15 amino acids long. V trimming: 9 bases; J trimming: 4 bases; junction bases outside the gene matches: 13. This chain's CDR3 is CAISFPRQGGTEAFF. CDR3 DNA sequence: TGCGCCATTAGCTTTCCCCGACAGGGGGGCACTGAAGCTTTCTTT.

This clonotype has ten or more counts. The rearrangement joins TRBV7-3 to TRBJ2-1, with D perhaps TRBD2 (5 bases). CDR1 is SGHTA and CDR2 is FQGTGA in the germline V gene. The V gene lost 1 base and the J gene lost 5 bases, with 12 bases spanning the gap. The CDR3 extends over 15 amino acids. The CDR3 loop is CASSLNLGRNNEQFF. CDR3 nucleotide sequence: TGTGCCAGCAGCTTAAATCTGGGGAGAAACAATGAGCAGTTCTTC.

This clonotype has only a few counts. Germline and junction disagree at one end, which may indicate a read error. The chain has TRBV6-2 or TRBV6-3 and TRBJ2-1, with D unclear. Germline V CDR1 and CDR2: MNHEY, SVGEGT. The CDR3 runs to 11 residues. CDR3: CASTKGITRIF. Here the CDR3 DNA reads TGTGCCAGCACCAAGGGCATTACCCGAATCTTC.